This passage covers 20 T cell receptor beta chains from one sample sequenced in a study of T-cell reconstitution after alpha-beta-depleted transplantation in children. Unique molecular identifiers tagged the TCRbeta library. One entry per CDR3 protein results from TCRdb running MiXCR on the PCR reads. The sample has approximately 340,000 distinct CDR3 sequences, 10% seen once. Sequences were derived from PBMCs from the stem cell graft donor, sampled from the stem cell graft. The receptors come from a human donor who donated a stem cell graft to a child with acute lymphoblastic leukemia.

The chain joins TRBV6-1 to TRBJ1-2; no firm D call. With 3 bases removed from V and 4 bases from J, the gap between germline ends came to 9 bases. This CDR3 spans 13 amino acids. Germline CDR1 reads MNHNS; CDR2 reads SASEGT. The DNA of the CDR3 is TGTGCCAGCAGTGATGGTGGAGCCTATGGCTACACCTTC. This sequence encodes CASSDGGAYGYTF.

The chain links TRBV3-1 to TRBJ2-3, with no clear D. The V gene lost 0 bases and the J gene lost 8 bases, with 9 bases spanning the gap. Germline values: CDR1 LGHDT, CDR2 YNNKEL (reference sequence). The CDR3 has 13 amino acids. CDR3 nucleotide sequence: TGTGCCAGCAGCCAAGATATAGTGGCTACGCAGTATTTT. It encodes CASSQDIVATQYF.

The chain employs TRBV5-1 and TRBJ1-1, with a possible D match to TRBD1 (5 bases). The germline V and J ends were trimmed by 0 bases and 4 bases, with 13 bases remaining between them. This CDR3 contains 15 residues. The germline gives CDR1 SGHRS, CDR2 YFSETQ. CDR3 residues: CASSLAPREGTEAFF. The CDR3, as DNA: TGCGCCAGCAGCTTGGCCCCCAGGGAGGGCACTGAAGCTTTCTTT.

This clonotype has ten or more counts. The chain joins TRBV12-3 or TRBV12-4 to TRBJ2-3, with TRBD1 matching 8 bases. The CDR3 has 15 residues. The ends lost 6 bases at V and 1 base at J; junction bases unmatched: 6. The CDR3 sequence is CASSSQGAGTDTQYF. CDR3 DNA: TGTGCCAGCAGCTCCCAGGGGGCAGGCACAGATACGCAGTATTTT.

This clonotype was seen at least ten times. The V call is TRBV11-2, the J call TRBJ2-1; no clear D gene. The CDR3 has 14 residues. Germline V lookup: CDR1 SGHAT, CDR2 FQNNGV. Trimming stripped 5 bases from V and 0 bases from J, with 8 bases between. The CDR3 DNA is TGTGCCAGCAGCACCTGGAGCTCCTACAATGAGCAGTTCTTC. Encoded protein: CASSTWSSYNEQFF.

About this clonotype: This likely comes from a read error, as the CDR3 has no conserved phenylalanine or tryptophan at its end. This sequence joins TRBV3-1 and TRBJ2-3; D not certain. The CDR3 loop spans 14 amino acids. V was clipped by 1 base and J by 0 bases, with 5 bases between them. Per the germline V gene, CDR1 is LGHDT and CDR2 is YNNKEL (reference sequence). DNA of the CDR3: TGTGCCAGCAGCCAAGGGTCCAGCACAGATACGCAGTATTAT. Translated, it gives CASSQGSSTDTQYY.

This clonotype was counted between two and nine times. The V call is TRBV7-8, the J call TRBJ2-5, with 7 bases matching TRBD1. The CDR3 covers 17 residues. Trimming took 1 base from V and 5 from J; bases not matched to a gene: 13. Germline-derived CDR1 and CDR2 are SGHVS and FQNEAQ. The CDR3 DNA follows: TGTGCCAGCAGCTTAGGACAAGGGACAGATTTAGGGGAGACCCAGTACTTC. Amino acids: CASSLGQGTDLGETQYF.

This clonotype has a handful of counts. The rearrangement joins TRBV6-2 or TRBV6-3 to TRBJ1-5; 9 bases line up with TRBD1. The CDR3 length is 14 residues. V lost 5 bases, J lost 7 bases, and 6 bases stayed unmatched. Looked up from germline, CDR1 is MNHEY and CDR2 is SVGEGT. In DNA form, the CDR3 reads TGTGCCAGCAGTAGAGGGACAGGGAGACAGCCCCAGCATTTT. It translates to CASSRGTGRQPQHF.

This clonotype has only a few counts. The chain carries TRBV11-2 and TRBJ1-4; D remains unclear. Germline assignment: CDR1 SGHAT and CDR2 FQNNGV. The CDR3 has 13 residues. V lost 4 bases and J 7 bases, leaving 10 bases between the germline ends. CDR3: CASSWSEFEKLFF. The CDR3 DNA reads TGTGCCAGCAGCTGGTCGGAATTTGAAAAACTGTTTTTT.

This clonotype was observed a handful of times. V is TRBV12-3 or TRBV12-4 and J is TRBJ2-1; 10 bases fit TRBD2. This CDR3 spans 16 amino acids. Trimming at V came to 3 bases and at J to 4 bases, leaving 6 bases not matched to a gene. The CDR3 loop is CASSFRTSGFYNEQFF. DNA of the CDR3: TGTGCCAGCAGTTTCAGGACTAGCGGCTTTTACAATGAGCAGTTCTTC.

The chain couples TRBV7-9 to TRBJ2-7; 11 bases match TRBD2. CDR3 length equals 17 residues. V was clipped by 1 base and J by 0 bases; unmatched bases: 5. CDR1 is SEHNR and CDR2 is FQNEAQ in the germline V gene (reference sequence). Here the CDR3 reads CASSLGFGLAGSYEQYF. CDR3 in DNA: TGTGCCAGCAGCTTAGGGTTCGGACTAGCGGGCTCCTACGAGCAGTACTTC. Looking up the rest from reference TRBV7-9 and TRBJ2-7 gives the full variable domain: DTGVSQNPRHKITKRGQNVTFRCDPISEHNRLYWYRQTLGQGPEFLTYFQNEAQLEKSRLLSDRFSAERPKGSFSTLEIQRTEQGDSAMYLCASSLGFGLAGSYEQYFGPGTRLTVT.

This clonotype was seen many times. The chain has TRBV15 and TRBJ1-2; possibly TRBD1 for D (5 bases). The V and J ends lost 1 base and 10 bases respectively, with 16 bases between them. The CDR3 loop spans 14 amino acids. In germline, CDR1 is LNHNV, CDR2 YYDKDF (reference sequence). CDR3 nucleotide sequence: TGTGCCACCAGCAGAGTCGGGCAGGGCTCCGTCTACACCTTC. This sequence encodes CATSRVGQGSVYTF.

This clonotype has just a few counts. The rearrangement joins TRBV12-3 or TRBV12-4 to TRBJ1-5; 8 bases fit TRBD1. With V trimmed by 5 bases and J by 8 bases, 8 bases remained unmatched. CDR3 length: 14 residues. CDR3 bases: TGTGCCAGCAGTCCAACAGGGGGGAGGGAGCCCCAGCATTTT. Its protein product is CASSPTGGREPQHF.

This clonotype was counted a few times. The chain carries TRBV12-3 or TRBV12-4 and TRBJ1-6, with D uncertain. Trimming removed 2 bases at V and 9 bases at J, with 8 bases between. CDR3 length: 13 amino acids. The CDR3, as DNA: TGTGCCAGCAGTTTATATCTGGCTTCACCCCTCCACTTT. This translates into CASSLYLASPLHF.

This clonotype appeared a few times. V is TRBV6-2 or TRBV6-3 and J is TRBJ1-5; D is possibly TRBD1 (5 bases). The germline V gene encodes CDR1 MNHEY and CDR2 SVGEGT. The CDR3 has 14 residues. V shed 4 bases and J shed 3 bases, with 10 bases lying between them. The CDR3 loop is CASSWGTNNQPQHF. Here the CDR3 DNA reads TGTGCCAGCAGTTGGGGGACTAACAATCAGCCCCAGCATTTT.

The chain uses TRBV15 and TRBJ2-7; 9 positions match TRBD2. This CDR3 is 14 amino acids long. Germline CDR1 is LNHNV and CDR2 is YYDKDF (reference sequence). Germline trimming cut 0 bases from V and 7 bases from J; bases unmatched to any gene: 4. In nucleotides, the CDR3 is TGTGCCACCAGCAGAGATCGACTAGCGGAAGAGCAGTACTTC. It specifies CATSRDRLAEEQYF.

A word on this clonotype: A much more abundant neighbour one base away suggests this may be a read error. The chain combines TRBV18 with TRBJ2-7; weak D call: TRBD1 (6 bases). Between the trimmed V and J ends, which lost 1 base and 5 bases, there was a span of 15 bases. CDR1 is KGHSH and CDR2 is LQKENI in the germline V gene. This CDR3 region has 15 residues. CDR3 bases: TGTGCCAGCTCACCACGCCCAGGGGAACGGAACGAGCAGTACTTC. Translating gives CASSPRPGERNEQYF.

This clonotype was seen repeatedly, ten times or more. The chain links TRBV7-2 to TRBJ2-7; D not certain. The CDR3 spans 14 residues. Germline CDR1 and CDR2: SGHTA and FQGNSA. V was cut by 3 bases and J by 2 bases, with 11 bases left in between. CDR3 in amino acids: CASSFSPAAYEQYF. CDR3 nucleotide sequence: TGTGCCAGCAGCTTTTCCCCCGCGGCCTACGAGCAGTACTTC.

The rearrangement joins TRBV7-8 to TRBJ1-2, with 8 bases lining up with TRBD1. The CDR3 totals 12 residues. Germline V CDR1 and CDR2: SGHVS, FQNEAQ. V gave up 1 base and J gave up 11 bases; unmatched junction bases: 3. CDR3 DNA sequence: TGTGCCAGCAGCTTAGGGACAGGGCGGTACACCTTC. It codes for CASSLGTGRYTF. Based on the CDR3 plus reference TRBV7-8 and TRBJ1-2, the full variable domain is GAGVSQSPRYKVAKRGQDVALRCDPISGHVSLFWYQQALGQGPEFLTYFQNEAQLDKSGLPSDRFFAERPEGSVSTLKIQRTQQEDSAVYLCASSLGTGRYTFGSGTRLTVV.

This chain connects TRBV7-2 to TRBJ2-1, with a possible D match to TRBD1 (5 bases). Germline V CDR1 and CDR2: SGHTA, FQGNSA. V was shortened by 2 bases and J by 8 bases, with 16 bases between the two germline ends. CDR3 length: 15 residues. The CDR3 nucleotides read TGTGCCAGCAGCTTACAGGGTTGGTATACAGATGAGCAGTTCTTC. This codes for CASSLQGWYTDEQFF.